This T cell receptor (beta chain) is from a study of blood T cell repertoires in COVID-19. Study-level information: Samples representing acute and convalescent COVID-19 were sourced from the United States, Italy and Spain. Nucleic acid was either cDNA or gDNA, and it came from T cells, B-cell-depleted T cells, or PBMCs.

The ends lost 0 bases at V and 4 bases at J; junction bases unmatched: 5. Germline values: CDR1 SQVTM, CDR2 ANQGSEA. The CDR3 sequence is 15 residues long. How the authors handled the data: Estimated nucleated cell counts came from reference gene primer amplification. Here immunoSEQ multiplex PCR was the method, and the copy in TCRdb shows in-frame clones only, minus some. From that table come the V and J calls and clone size; the DNA was used to work out D and trimming. The table lists some 50,000 clones, around four fifths of them singletons, with more than 2.5% in the top ten. Sequenced sample: peripheral blood. The chain carries TRBV29-1 and TRBJ2-5, with TRBD1 matching 10 bases. The sequence came from a middle-aged man with acute or convalescent COVID-19. The CDR3 loop reads CSVEDPTGGRETQYF. CDR3 sequence (DNA): TGCAGCGTTGAAGACCCGACAGGGGGCCGAGAGACCCAGTACTTC.